One sample yielded the 11 T cell receptor beta chains listed below, sequenced in a study of OX40 agonist ivuxolimab in advanced cancers. TCRdb's copy holds only in-frame clones and misses some; the assay was immunoSEQ multiplex PCR. The sample has 72,000 or so clones, 80% seen once. This specimen consisted of CD4+ or CD8+ T cells sorted from blood, obtained in a trial of the OX40 agonist ivuxolimab. These receptor sequences come from an adult with an advanced solid tumor such as melanoma, head and neck, liver or kidney cancer.

The V gene is TRBV10-3, the J gene TRBJ1-6; D is unclear. Germline V lookup: CDR1 ENHRY, CDR2 SYGVKD. Trimming cost V 10 bases and J 9 bases, with 25 bases left between them. This CDR3 spans 16 amino acids. CDR3 bases: TGTGCCACCTCGTCCCCGGGGAGTTTAATGGCTTCACCCCTCCACTTT. Translation: CATSSPGSLMASPLHF.

The rearrangement joins TRBV4-3 to TRBJ1-2; weak D call: TRBD1 (5 bases). This CDR3 comprises 20 residues. The ends were cut back, 0 bases at V and 0 bases at J, with 23 bases in the middle. Germline V gene lookup returns CDR1 LGHNA and CDR2 YSLEER. The DNA for the CDR3 is TGCGCCAGCAGCCAAGATCAAGGTGGGAGGGGCAGACTAGCTAACTATGGCTACACCTTC. It is translated as CASSQDQGGRGRLANYGYTF.

This rearrangement joins TRBV6-1 to TRBJ1-4; 9 bases map to TRBD1. The germline CDR1 and CDR2 sequences are MNHNS and SASEGT. With 1 base clipped from V and 15 bases from J, the junction kept 6 bases outside the gene matches. The length of the CDR3 is 13 residues. CDR3 sequence reads: CASSEVQGTGLFF. CDR3 nucleotides: TGTGCCAGCAGTGAAGTTCAAGGGACAGGGTTGTTTTTT.

The CDR3: CSAWGGTQYF. CDR3 DNA sequence: TGCAGTGCTTGGGGGGGAACCCAGTACTTC. This chain connects TRBV20-1 to TRBJ2-5, with 7 bases aligning to TRBD2. The germline CDR1 and CDR2 sequences are DFQATT and SNEGSKA (reference sequence). The CDR3 runs to 10 residues. Trimming took 5 bases from V and 8 from J; bases not matched to a gene: 2.

This clone was seen more than once but under ten times. The rearrangement links TRBV5-1 to TRBJ2-3; 11 nucleotides agree with TRBD2. Unmatched junction bases numbered 6, after V lost 4 bases and J lost 2 bases. CDR1 SGHRS and CDR2 YFSETQ come from the germline V gene. The CDR3 is 16 amino acids. This CDR3 reads CASSIFSGGATDTQYF. DNA of the CDR3: TGCGCCAGCAGCATCTTTAGCGGGGGGGCCACAGATACGCAGTATTTT.

The chain recombines TRBV30 with TRBJ1-2; a possible D gene is TRBD1 (5 bases). The CDR3 consists of 13 residues. The germline CDR1 and CDR2 sequences are GTSNPN and SVGIG (reference sequence). The V and J ends lost 0 bases and 8 bases respectively, with 13 bases between them. The CDR3 DNA is TGTGCCTGGAGTGTAGTCCGGGGCGGAGGCTACACCTTC. Protein sequence: CAWSVVRGGGYTF.

The chain joins TRBV5-6 to TRBJ2-7; 7 nucleotides align to TRBD1. The V segment lost 2 bases and the J segment 1 base; nucleotides outside the gene matches: 12. The CDR3 is 17 amino acids. The germline V gene encodes CDR1 SGHDT and CDR2 YYEEEE. The CDR3 loop is CASSLTAGGLPSYEQYF. The CDR3 bases are TGTGCCAGCAGCTTAACGGCAGGGGGTCTGCCTTCCTACGAGCAGTACTTC. The complete variable domain, with remaining parts taken from reference TRBV5-6 and TRBJ2-7, reads DAGVTQSPTHLIKTRGQQVTLRCSPKSGHDTVSWYQQALGQGPQFIFQYYEEEERQRGNFPDRFSGHQFPNYSSELNVNALLLGDSALYLCASSLTAGGLPSYEQYFGPGTRLTVT.

Written as DNA, the CDR3 is TGCGCCAGCAGCTTGAAGGGCGGGACGGGGGCCGGGGAGCTGTTTTTT. Its translation is CASSLKGGTGAGELFF. The V call is TRBV5-1, the J call TRBJ2-2; D might be TRBD2 (6 bases). Trimming took 1 base from V and 6 from J, leaving 16 bases between them. The CDR3 length is 16 residues. Germline V gives CDR1 SGHRS, CDR2 YFSETQ.

CDR3 bases: TGCGCCAGCAGCCAAGGACAGGGGGCTCTAGTTAATGAAAAACTGTTTTTT. It is translated as CASSQGQGALVNEKLFF. The chain employs TRBV4-3 and TRBJ1-4; 10 bases are a match to TRBD1. The germline CDR1 and CDR2 sequences are LGHNA and YSLEER. This CDR3 is built from 17 residues. The junction had 6 bases not matched to a gene; V was cut back by 1 base and J by 4 bases.

This chain joins TRBV7-8 and TRBJ2-6; no reliable D call. Germline CDR1 reads SGHVS; CDR2 reads FQNEAQ. V dropped 6 bases and J dropped 0 bases, with 6 bases sitting between them. The CDR3 has 14 amino acids. CDR3: CASSHLSGANVLTF. CDR3 in DNA: TGTGCCAGCAGTCACCTCTCTGGGGCCAACGTCCTGACTTTC. Based on the CDR3 plus reference TRBV7-8 and TRBJ2-6, the full variable domain is GAGVSQSPRYKVAKRGQDVALRCDPISGHVSLFWYQQALGQGPEFLTYFQNEAQLDKSGLPSDRFFAERPEGSVSTLKIQRTQQEDSAVYLCASSHLSGANVLTFGAGSRLTVL.

The CDR3 sequence is CASSQVAIQTSENSPLHF. DNA of the CDR3: TGCGCCAGCAGCCAAGTCGCGATTCAGACATCAGAGAATTCACCCCTCCACTTT. The J gene is TRBJ1-6, the V gene TRBV4-1; D call uncertain. Trimming removed 1 base at V and 7 bases at J, with 20 bases between. The CDR3 is 18 residues long. Per germline, CDR1 MGHRA and CDR2 YSYEKL.